This TCR beta chain was sequenced in a study of blood T cell repertoires in COVID-19 (TCRdb year 2020). Turning to the overall study: Samples from collaborators originated in the United States, Italy and Spain and spanned both the acute and convalescent phases of COVID-19. Where available, HLA class I and class II types were taken from metadata supplied by the sample provider and were not determined by assay-based typing. The samples were drawn from the first 160 participants of the ongoing ImmuneRACE study and from some 1,300 subjects provided by 6 global collaborators. Deeply sampled blood TCRbeta repertoires from subjects exposed to, actively infected with, or recovered from COVID-19 were included in the dataset. A de-identified subject ID, COVID-19 status, age in years and sex were almost always included in the sample metadata. The repertoires were released in a freely available public database meant as a resource for research on the immune response to SARS-CoV-2. The prospective study material was composed of cDNA or gDNA derived from T cells, B-cell-depleted T cells, or PBMCs.

Notes on this clone: Its target antigen remains unknown. The record has no base qualities; no much larger clone is one base away.

The paper's findings and limits, for the study overall: The amount of clinical and demographic metadata varied by source and participant and was provided uncurated.

Each collaborating institution followed its own protocols to collect whole blood in K2EDTA tubes. For TCRbeta analysis, collaborators shipped samples as frozen whole blood, isolated PBMCs, or DNA extracted from either of those sample types. The immunoSEQ Assay, a bias-controlled multiplex PCR, was used to amplify TCRbeta CDR3 regions from genomic DNA. The source study handled its data this way. Nucleated cell counts per sample were estimated from amplification of reference gene primers within the assay. To quantify the absolute abundance of each unique TCRbeta CDR3 rearrangement, sequence reads were collapsed and filtered. For each sample, productive Simpson clonality was calculated as the square root of Simpson's diversity index across productive rearrangements. The table was pulled from immuneACCESS by TCRdb, which kept in-frame rearrangements only. Such tables lose some clones; where checked, under half of the loss comes from unresolved V genes, and the rest has no known cause. Clone size and the V and J calls come from that table; the DNA yielded D and trimming. The sample yields about 300,000 clones; around 89% were counted once. Of the sample, roughly 5.1% is held by the ten largest clones.

As encoded in the germline V gene, CDR1 is SGHRS while CDR2 is YFSETQ. The junction carries 10 bases between V and J, which are trimmed by 2 bases and 2 bases respectively. The CDR3 starts with the cysteine, ends with the phenylalanine, and has 14 residues. Only the CDR3 region is kept as DNA, spanning 42 bases read in frame from base 1. The chain links TRBV5-1 with TRBJ2-5, with TRBD2 perhaps the D gene, on 6 matching bases. The clonotype was recovered from a man in his forties with acute or convalescent COVID-19. Material: peripheral blood. The CDR3 region reads CASSLGSGQETQYF. The DNA sequence is as follows: TGCGCCAGCAGCTTAGGTAGCGGACAAGAGACCCAGTACTTC.